The 21 T cell receptor beta chains below all came from one sample that was sequenced in a study of Graves' ophthalmopathy and Graves' hyperthyroidism. RNA transcripts yielded amplified TCR beta CDR3 regions. First-round RT-PCR with HTBI primers preceded a second-round multiplex PCR. Using its own MiXCR run on the multiplex PCR reads, TCRdb lists one record per CDR3 protein. Of 300,000 to 450,000 distinct CDR3 sequences in the sample, 17% are singletons; the top ten hold roughly 2.6%. Sequencing was performed on peripheral blood. These receptors came from an adult woman with stable Graves' hyperthyroidism.

The genes are TRBV14 and TRBJ2-7, with a weak D call TRBD2 (6 bases). V was clipped by 0 bases and J by 3 bases, with 12 bases between them. CDR1 and CDR2 from the germline V gene are SGHDN and FVKESK. The CDR3 covers 15 residues. CDR3 DNA sequence: TGTGCCAGCAGCCAAGATTCGGAGGGAGACTACGAGCAGTACTTC. Amino acids: CASSQDSEGDYEQYF.

This clonotype was counted ten times or more. This chain joins TRBV19 and TRBJ2-3; the D gene is possibly TRBD2 (7 bases). Germline V gene sequence: CDR1 LNHDA, CDR2 SQIVND (reference sequence). Trimming left V 6 bases short and J 4 bases short, with 11 bases between. The CDR3 consists of 13 residues. CDR3 sequence (DNA): TGTGCCAGTAGAGGGGGGGGCTCAGATACGCAGTATTTT. Amino acid sequence: CASRGGGSDTQYF. Complete variable domain (other parts from reference TRBV19 and TRBJ2-3): DGGITQSPKYLFRKEGQNVTLSCEQNLNHDAMYWYRQDPGQGLRLIYYSQIVNDFQKGDIAEGYSVSREKKESFPLTVTSAQKNPTAFYLCASRGGGSDTQYFGPGTRLTVL.

The sample holds many counts of this clonotype. This chain links TRBV20-1 with TRBJ2-7; 12 positions match TRBD1. The CDR3 is 13 amino acids. The germline V gene encodes CDR1 DFQATT and CDR2 SNEGSKA (reference sequence). V was pared by 5 bases and J by 4 bases, with 3 bases of the junction left unmatched. CDR3 protein: CSAWDRGRYEQYF. CDR3 nucleotide sequence: TGCAGTGCTTGGGACAGGGGGCGATACGAGCAGTACTTC.

This clonotype was detected many times. The chain carries TRBV20-1 and TRBJ1-5; weak D call: TRBD1 (6 bases). The CDR3 sequence is 13 residues long. Trimming cost V 3 bases and J 7 bases, with 13 bases left between them. Germline-derived CDR1 and CDR2 are DFQATT and SNEGSKA (reference sequence). CDR3 DNA: TGCAGTGCTAGGATGGGGGCGGGACAGCCCCAGCATTTT. Encoded protein: CSARMGAGQPQHF.

This clonotype was counted many times. The chain couples TRBV5-1 to TRBJ1-1; TRBD1 agrees at 8 bases. CDR1 and CDR2 (germline): SGHRS, YFSETQ. This CDR3 spans 15 amino acids. After removal of 4 bases from V and 3 bases from J, the junction contained 8 bases not matched to a gene. For the CDR3, the DNA is TGCGCCAGCAGCCGCTCCGGGACAGGCCACACTGAAGCTTTCTTT. It is translated as CASSRSGTGHTEAFF.

This clonotype occurred many times. The V gene is TRBV7-3, the J gene TRBJ2-5; 14 nucleotides match TRBD2. CDR3 length: 16 amino acids. The J segment lost 5 bases and the V segment lost 5 bases, leaving 7 bases of the junction unmatched. Germline values: CDR1 SGHTA, CDR2 FQGTGA. CDR3 sequence reads: CASSPGLAGEGETQYF. The CDR3 nucleotides are TGTGCCAGCAGCCCGGGACTAGCGGGAGAGGGGGAGACCCAGTACTTC.

This clonotype was recorded many times. V gene TRBV5-1 combines with J gene TRBJ1-1; no firm D call. This CDR3 has 14 amino acids. V was shortened by 2 bases and J by 1 base, with 9 bases between the two germline ends. Germline CDR1 and CDR2: SGHRS and YFSETQ. CDR3 in amino acids: CASSFETQNTEAFF. The CDR3 nucleotides are TGCGCCAGCAGCTTCGAGACACAGAACACTGAAGCTTTCTTT.

This clonotype has at least ten counts. The chain couples TRBV12-3 or TRBV12-4 to TRBJ2-3; 8 bases agree with TRBD2. After removal of 3 bases from V and 5 bases from J, the junction contained 16 bases not matched to a gene. This CDR3 is built from 18 residues. The CDR3 here is CASSFWIRGGRMGDTQYF. The CDR3 nucleotides read TGTGCCAGCAGTTTTTGGATCCGAGGCGGGAGGATGGGAGATACGCAGTATTTT.

The rearrangement joins TRBV20-1 to TRBJ1-5, with no clear D. Germline lookup yields CDR1 DFQATT and CDR2 SNEGSKA (reference sequence). The CDR3 has 16 residues. Trimming took 1 base from V and 0 from J, leaving 13 bases between them. The CDR3 bases are TGCAGTGCTAGAGCGACCGGTCAACATAGCAATCAGCCCCAGCATTTT. It specifies CSARATGQHSNQPQHF.

In its sample, this clonotype was seen many times. The rearrangement uses TRBV10-3 and TRBJ2-7, with TRBD2 matching 10 bases. The CDR3 consists of 15 residues. The germline CDR1 and CDR2 sequences are ENHRY and SYGVKD. V lost 2 bases to trimming and J lost 5 bases; unmatched junction nucleotides: 6. The CDR3 DNA reads TGTGCCATCAGTGAGCAAACTAGCGGGACCAACGAGCAGTACTTC. This encodes CAISEQTSGTNEQYF.

The sample holds many counts of this clonotype. The rearrangement joins TRBV9 to TRBJ2-7; D is perhaps TRBD1 or TRBD2 (6 bases each). The ends were cut back, 4 bases at V and 7 bases at J, with 24 bases in the middle. CDR3 length equals 16 residues. Germline assignment: CDR1 SGDLS and CDR2 YYNGEE. For the CDR3, the DNA is TGTGCCAGCAGCCCTCACCGCGGGAACCCGAGGGGGGAGCAGTACTTC. This gives the protein CASSPHRGNPRGEQYF.

There are a few counts of this clonotype. Since no conserved phenylalanine or tryptophan closes the CDR3, a read error is the likely cause. The DNA is omitted, as the CDR3 cannot be located on it reliably, and the CDR3 follows TCRdb's listing. The V call is TRBV7-8, the J call TRBJ2-7; the table's D call of TRBD1 was not tested on the DNA. Inclusive of both ends, the CDR3 amounts to 8 amino acids. CDR1 and CDR2 from the germline V gene are SGHVS and FQNEAQ. The CDR3: CASSLVDR.

This clonotype was observed at least ten times. This chain uses TRBV11-2 with TRBJ2-5, with a possible D match to TRBD1 (6 bases). The length of the CDR3 is 15 residues. V lost 10 bases to trimming and J lost 5 bases, with 23 bases between them. Germline loops: CDR1 SGHAT, CDR2 FQNNGV. The CDR3 sequence is CATRLGPTRGETQYF. Here the CDR3 DNA reads TGTGCCACCCGGCTCGGCCCGACGAGGGGGGAGACCCAGTACTTC. The full variable domain, its missing parts supplied by reference TRBV11-2 and TRBJ2-5, is EAGVAQSPRYKIIEKRQSVAFWCNPISGHATLYWYQQILGQGPKLLIQFQNNGVVDDSQLPKDRFSAERLKGVDSTLKIQPAKLEDSAVYLCATRLGPTRGETQYFGPGTRLLVL.

This clonotype was observed many times. This chain links TRBV12-3 or TRBV12-4 with TRBJ2-2; 7 bases fit TRBD1. The CDR3 contains 13 residues. V shed 4 bases and J 9 bases; nucleotides not matched to a gene: 5. The CDR3 DNA sequence: TGTGCCAGCAGTTCCGGCAGGGGGAGGGAGCTGTTTTTT. Residues: CASSSGRGRELFF.

The chain joins TRBV12-3 or TRBV12-4 to TRBJ2-5; D tentatively reads TRBD1 or TRBD2 (5 bases each). The V end was cut by 5 bases, the J end by 2 bases, with 15 bases between. The CDR3 runs to 15 residues. For the CDR3, the DNA is TGTGCCAGCAGTCCTACCCCGGGACCACAAGAGACCCAGTACTTC. Encoded protein: CASSPTPGPQETQYF.

This clonotype has at least ten counts. The CDR3 DNA follows: TGTGCCAGTAGTTCAGGGGGAAGGTCCTCACCCCTCCACTTT. As protein: CASSSGGRSSPLHF. The rearrangement joins TRBV19 to TRBJ1-6; TRBD1 matches at 7 bases. The junction had 8 bases not matched to a gene; V was cut back by 5 bases and J by 10 bases. The CDR3 contains 14 residues. Germline CDR1 and CDR2: LNHDA and SQIVND (reference sequence).

The table lists this clonotype with many counts. The chain joins TRBV19 to TRBJ2-2; 7 positions match TRBD2. From germline, CDR1 is LNHDA and CDR2 SQIVND (reference sequence). The CDR3 spans 14 residues. V was clipped by 4 bases and J by 9 bases; unmatched bases: 8. The CDR3 region is CASSTPGLGRELFF. For the CDR3, the DNA is TGTGCCAGTAGTACTCCCGGACTAGGGAGGGAGCTGTTTTTT.

Ten or more counts support this clonotype. The chain links TRBV18 to TRBJ2-7, with TRBD2 matching over 8 bases. V was clipped by 0 bases and J by 7 bases; unmatched bases: 5. The CDR3 runs to 14 residues. The germline V gene has CDR1 KGHSH and CDR2 LQKENI. CDR3 amino acids: CASSPPGRAGEQYF. The CDR3 DNA reads TGTGCCAGCTCACCACCCGGGAGGGCCGGGGAGCAGTACTTC.

The chain is built from TRBV11-3 and TRBJ1-1; D perhaps matches TRBD1 (6 bases). Germline values: CDR1 SGHNT, CDR2 YENEEA. Trimming removed 5 bases from V and 7 bases from J, with 20 bases in between. This CDR3 is 15 amino acids long. The CDR3 DNA follows: TGTGCCAGCAGCCCCCGCGGCTTGGGGGGCCATGAAGCTTTCTTT. Amino acids: CASSPRGLGGHEAFF.

The rearrangement uses TRBV5-1 and TRBJ1-2; 12 positions agree with TRBD1. The CDR3 runs 13 residues. From germline, CDR1 is SGHRS and CDR2 YFSETQ. After removal of 4 bases from V and 9 bases from J, the junction contained 4 bases not matched to a gene. For the CDR3, the DNA is TGCGCCAGCAGCCGGGGACAGGGGGCTAGCTACACCTTC. Protein: CASSRGQGASYTF. The complete variable domain, with remaining parts taken from reference TRBV5-1 and TRBJ1-2, reads KAGVTQTPRYLIKTRGQQVTLSCSPISGHRSVSWYQQTPGQGLQFLFEYFSETQRNKGNFPGRFSGRQFSNSRSEMNVSTLELGDSALYLCASSRGQGASYTFGSGTRLTVV.

This clonotype has ten or more counts. CDR3 DNA sequence: TGCGCCAGCAGCCAAGATCGGGCGGGGGGAGAGACCCAGTACTTC. Amino acids: CASSQDRAGGETQYF. The J gene is TRBJ2-5, the V gene TRBV4-3; TRBD2 agrees at 8 bases. V shed 0 bases, J shed 4 bases, and the junction held 4 bases outside the gene matches. The CDR3 covers 15 residues. CDR1 and CDR2 from the germline V gene are LGHNA and YSLEER.